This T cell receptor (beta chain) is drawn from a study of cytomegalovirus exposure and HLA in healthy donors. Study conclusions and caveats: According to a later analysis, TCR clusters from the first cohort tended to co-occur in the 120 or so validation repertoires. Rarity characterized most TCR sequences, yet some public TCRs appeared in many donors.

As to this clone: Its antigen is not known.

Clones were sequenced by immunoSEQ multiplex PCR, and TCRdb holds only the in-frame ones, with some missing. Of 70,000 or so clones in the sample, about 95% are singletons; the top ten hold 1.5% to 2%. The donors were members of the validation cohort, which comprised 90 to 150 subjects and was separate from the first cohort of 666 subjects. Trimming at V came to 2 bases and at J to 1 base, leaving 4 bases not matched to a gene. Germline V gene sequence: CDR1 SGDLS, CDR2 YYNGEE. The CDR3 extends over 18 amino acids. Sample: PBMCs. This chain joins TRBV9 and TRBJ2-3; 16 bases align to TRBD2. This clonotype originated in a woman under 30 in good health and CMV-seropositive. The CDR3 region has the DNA TGTGCCAGCAGCGTGGGGACTAGCGGGGGGGCCGGCACAGATACGCAGTATTTT. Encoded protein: CASSVGTSGGAGTDTQYF.